A selection of T cell receptor beta chains follows, all from one sample in a study of T cell repertoires in cytomegalovirus infection. MiXCR was run by TCRdb on the reads, yielding one entry per CDR3 protein. The data hold fewer than 200,000 distinct CDR3 sequences, with approximately 19% observed a single time. Sequenced: PBMCs. Source of these receptors: a human donor in good health (CMV status not recorded). Some clones in this sample may be carry-over from other donors' samples. Both conserved end residues are part of each CDR3. The order of the fields is clone size, J gene, V gene, D gene, CDR3 protein, CDR3 DNA. D genes are given only for firm matches. Some rows have no size entry. The others give once, few or many, or a class for an expanded clone.

>.|TRBJ2-1|TRBV2|.
CASSGGPEQFF
TGTGCCAGCAGCGGGGGACCGGAGCAGTTCTTC
>.|TRBJ2-2|TRBV28|TRBD1
CASSLAAGGTGELFF
TGTGCCAGCAGTTTAGCGGCAGGGGGCACCGGGGAGCTGTTTTTT
>many|TRBJ2-7|TRBV7-2|.
CASSYGTSYEQYF
TGTGCCAGCAGCTACGGGACGAGTTACGAGCAGTACTTC
>many|TRBJ1-5|TRBV12-3/TRBV12-4|.
CASTDRGNRNQPQHF
TGTGCCAGCACCGACCGTGGGAATCGCAATCAGCCCCAGCATTTT
>few|TRBJ1-2|TRBV4-1|.
CASSQPGRGRGYGYTF
TGCGCCAGCAGCCAACCTGGCAGGGGCAGGGGCTATGGCTACACCTTC
>few|TRBJ2-3|TRBV6-2/TRBV6-3|TRBD2
CASSYFGGRSADTQYF
TGTGCCAGCAGTTACTTTGGCGGGAGATCGGCGGATACGCAGTATTTT
>.|TRBJ2-7|TRBV10-3|TRBD1
CAITKTGSSYEQYF
TGTGCCATCACCAAGACAGGGAGCTCCTACGAGCAGTACTTC
>.|TRBJ2-2|TRBV27|TRBD2
CASRLQGRGVTGELFF
TGTGCCAGCAGGCTCCAGGGGCGGGGGGTCACCGGGGAGCTGTTTTTT
>many|TRBJ1-1|TRBV29-1|.
CSGIMNTEAFF
TGCAGCGGTATTATGAACACTGAAGCTTTCTTT
>.|TRBJ2-7|TRBV20-1|.
CSASVGRTTYEQYF
TGCAGTGCTAGCGTCGGACGTACAACCTACGAGCAGTACTTC
>few|TRBJ2-2|TRBV28|TRBD1
CASSFRQGNTGELFF
TGTGCCAGCAGTTTCAGACAGGGTAACACCGGGGAGCTGTTTTTT
>few|TRBJ2-1|TRBV5-1|TRBD1
CASSVDRSSYNEQFF
TGCGCCAGCAGCGTGGACAGGAGCTCCTACAATGAGCAGTTCTTC
>.|TRBJ2-6|TRBV29-1|.
CSVGEEGSYAGANVLTF
TGCAGCGTAGGGGAGGAGGGCAGCTACGCTGGGGCCAACGTCCTGACTTTC
>.|TRBJ2-6|TRBV28|TRBD1
CASSLRGPGANVLTF
TGTGCCAGCAGTTTGAGGGGGCCTGGGGCCAACGTCCTGACTTTC
>few|TRBJ2-1|TRBV7-8|.
CASSVIGDEQFF
TGTGCCAGCAGCGTAATAGGTGATGAGCAGTTCTTC
>few|TRBJ1-6|TRBV5-6|.
CASSNGPGAPLHF
TGTGCCAGCAGCAATGGACCCGGGGCACCCCTCCACTTT
>many|TRBJ2-5|TRBV5-1|.
CASSALSGPLQETQYF
TGCGCCAGCAGCGCGCTATCAGGTCCTCTCCAAGAGACCCAGTACTTC
>.|TRBJ1-5|TRBV12-3/TRBV12-4|TRBD1
CASSAGTVTPQPQHF
TGTGCCAGCAGTGCCGGGACAGTCACTCCTCAGCCCCAGCATTTT
>.|TRBJ2-1|TRBV6-1|TRBD2
CACSDGTIGSYNEQFF
TGTGCCTGCAGTGACGGGACTATCGGTTCCTACAATGAGCAGTTCTTC
>many|TRBJ2-1|TRBV6-1|.
CASPQGAMSNEQFF
TGTGCCAGCCCTCAGGGAGCAATGTCCAATGAGCAGTTCTTC
>many|TRBJ2-7|TRBV29-1|.
CSVVSTNYEQYF
TGCAGCGTTGTTAGCACCAACTACGAGCAGTACTTC
>many|TRBJ2-1|TRBV20-1|.
CSASRGRGELYNEQFF
TGCAGTGCTAGTAGGGGTAGGGGCGAATTATACAATGAGCAGTTCTTC
>few|TRBJ2-2|TRBV5-4|.
CASSVDPTGELFF
TGTGCCAGCAGCGTGGATCCTACCGGGGAGCTGTTTTTT
>few|TRBJ1-4|TRBV3-1|.
CASLSNRPEKLFF
TGTGCCAGCCTCTCCAACAGGCCCGAAAAACTGTTTTTT
>many|TRBJ2-5|TRBV6-2/TRBV6-3|TRBD2
CASSYSPRQAGVRLETQYF
TGTGCCAGCAGTTACTCCCCTCGGCAGGCGGGAGTGCGTTTGGAGACCCAGTACTTC
>many|TRBJ1-5|TRBV7-8|TRBD1
CASSLGGQGNDQPQHF
TGTGCCAGCAGCTTAGGGGGACAGGGTAACGATCAGCCCCAGCATTTT
>few|TRBJ2-1|TRBV12-3/TRBV12-4|.
CASSLVGGQNEQFF
TGTGCCAGCAGTTTAGTCGGGGGGCAGAATGAGCAGTTCTTC
>many|TRBJ2-7|TRBV11-2|TRBD1
CASTPGQNTQTYEQYF
TGTGCCAGCACGCCGGGACAGAATACCCAAACCTACGAGCAGTACTTC
>many|TRBJ1-1|TRBV5-1|.
CASSRDPENTEAFF
TGCGCCAGCAGCCGGGACCCGGAGAACACTGAAGCTTTCTTT
>many|TRBJ1-1|TRBV7-6|.
CASSPHTAENTEAFF
TGTGCCAGCAGCCCACACACGGCCGAGAACACTGAAGCTTTCTTT
>.|TRBJ2-6|TRBV27|.
CASSLSRAGANVLTF
TGTGCCAGCAGTTTATCCCGAGCTGGGGCCAACGTCCTGACTTTC
>.|TRBJ2-7|TRBV7-2|TRBD2
CASSQQSGGTLTQYF
TGTGCCAGCAGCCAACAGAGCGGGGGGACGCTGACGCAGTACTTC
>.|TRBJ2-5|TRBV6-6|.
CASIGTRQETQYF
TGTGCCAGCATAGGGACAAGACAAGAGACCCAGTACTTC
>.|TRBJ1-1|TRBV20-1|TRBD1
CSAEGGVRGMNTEAFF
TGCAGTGCTGAAGGGGGCGTCCGTGGGATGAACACTGAAGCTTTCTTT
>few|TRBJ1-2|TRBV14|.
CASSQGAAYGRFYGYTF
TGTGCCAGCAGCCAAGGTGCCGCTTACGGCAGATTCTATGGCTACACCTTC
>many|TRBJ2-1|TRBV7-8|.
CASSLRAGQYREDEQFF
TGTGCCAGCAGCTTAAGGGCTGGACAGTATAGAGAGGATGAGCAGTTCTTC
>.|TRBJ2-3|TRBV7-6|.
CASSLPRGEGTDTQYF
TGTGCCAGCAGCTTACCCCGGGGAGAGGGCACAGATACGCAGTATTTT
>few|TRBJ2-7|TRBV19|TRBD1
CASSVTGGLNEQYF
TGTGCCAGTAGTGTGACAGGGGGCCTTAATGAGCAGTACTTC
>many|TRBJ1-1|TRBV5-1|TRBD1
CASSKDRGGTEAFF
TGCGCCAGCAGCAAGGACAGGGGGGGCACTGAAGCTTTCTTT
>.|TRBJ2-7|TRBV19|.
CASSTGPTYEQYF
TGTGCCAGTAGTACGGGCCCCACCTACGAGCAGTACTTC
>many|TRBJ1-1|TRBV28|TRBD1
CASSLDRGNTEAFF
TGTGCCAGCAGTTTGGACAGGGGGAACACTGAAGCTTTCTTT
>.|TRBJ2-4|TRBV5-5|.
CASSHTNRTVAKNIQYF
TGTGCCAGCAGTCATACCAACAGGACTGTAGCGAAAAACATTCAGTACTTC
>.|TRBJ2-1|TRBV5-6|TRBD1
CASSLDRGSAYNEQFF
TGTGCCAGCAGCCTAGACAGGGGGTCTGCCTACAATGAGCAGTTCTTC
>.|TRBJ2-4|TRBV27|.
CASSLSAGAFQYF
TGTGCCAGCAGTTTATCTGCAGGGGCCTTTCAGTACTTC
>.|TRBJ2-2|TRBV28|.
CASSLEKTGELFF
TGTGCCAGCAGTCTAGAAAAGACCGGGGAGCTGTTTTTT
>.|TRBJ2-1|TRBV7-2|.
CASSLSMGPYNEQFF
TGTGCCAGCAGCTTGAGTATGGGGCCCTACAATGAGCAGTTCTTC
>.|TRBJ1-2|TRBV15|.
CATSRDKADNYGYTF
TGTGCCACCAGCAGAGATAAAGCCGATAACTATGGCTACACCTTC
>many|TRBJ2-1|TRBV7-2|TRBD2
CASSIGLANNEQFF
TGTGCCAGCAGCATCGGACTAGCCAACAATGAGCAGTTCTTC
>few|TRBJ2-1|TRBV20-1|.
CSASGNYNEQFF
TGCAGTGCTAGCGGAAACTACAATGAGCAGTTCTTC
>.|TRBJ2-7|TRBV11-2|.
CASSLRRGRGTYEQYF
TGTGCCAGCAGCTTAAGGCGGGGGCGGGGGACCTACGAGCAGTACTTC
>many|TRBJ2-3|TRBV7-9|TRBD1
CASSSAVQGATDTQYF
TGTGCCAGCAGCTCCGCAGTACAGGGGGCTACAGATACGCAGTATTTT
>few|TRBJ1-2|TRBV4-3|.
CASSQEPRGGLGYGYTF
TGCGCCAGCAGCCAAGAACCGAGGGGAGGGCTTGGCTATGGCTACACCTTC
>.|TRBJ2-5|TRBV5-6|.
CASSVEPGGEETQYF
TGTGCCAGCAGCGTAGAGCCCGGAGGGGAAGAGACCCAGTACTTC
>many|TRBJ2-1|TRBV11-2|TRBD2
CASSLVGTSGRSSYNEQFF
TGTGCCAGCAGCTTAGTCGGGACTAGCGGGAGAAGTTCCTACAATGAGCAGTTCTTC
>many|TRBJ2-1|TRBV7-2|TRBD2
CASSQPTSGHNEQFF
TGTGCCAGCAGCCAACCGACTAGCGGTCACAATGAGCAGTTCTTC
>.|TRBJ1-5|TRBV6-1|.
CASSQTPLQPQHF
TGTGCCAGCAGTCAAACCCCTCTTCAGCCCCAGCATTTT
>.|TRBJ2-3|TRBV20-1|.
CSAPGPADTQYF
TGCAGTGCTCCCGGTCCTGCAGATACGCAGTATTTT
>.|TRBJ2-7|TRBV19|TRBD1
CASSMGTGFYEQYF
TGTGCCAGTAGTATGGGGACAGGGTTCTACGAGCAGTACTTC